Below are 6 T cell receptor beta chains sequenced from a single sample in a study of T-cell reconstitution after alpha-beta-depleted transplantation in children. TCRbeta library preparation incorporated unique molecular identifiers. Via MiXCR, TCRdb re-called the PCR reads, giving one row per CDR3 protein. The data hold approximately 220,000 distinct CDR3 sequences, with roughly a sixth observed a single time. The source material was PBMCs, mostly from graft donor cells, sampled 360 days after TCRalphabeta/CD19-depleted stem cell transplant. These receptors were collected from a male patient aged 2-9 years who had a stem cell transplant for acute lymphoblastic leukemia, so the T cells may come from the graft donor.

This clonotype was seen a handful of times. The chain links TRBV7-8 to TRBJ2-2; D call uncertain. Germline V gene lookup returns CDR1 SGHVS and CDR2 FQNEAQ. V lost 4 bases and J lost 5, with 14 bases in between. The CDR3 loop spans 15 amino acids. CDR3 in amino acids: CASSSYPIGTGELFF. The CDR3 nucleotides read TGTGCCAGCAGCTCCTATCCTATCGGGACCGGGGAGCTGTTTTTT.

The gene calls are TRBV11-2 and TRBJ2-7; 9 bases are a match to TRBD1. Germline lookup yields CDR1 SGHAT and CDR2 FQNNGV. CDR3 size: 14 residues. Trimming took 5 bases from V and 4 from J; bases not matched to a gene: 6. CDR3 in amino acids: CASSRGTGIYEQYF. For the CDR3, the DNA is TGTGCCAGCAGCCGCGGGACAGGGATTTACGAGCAGTACTTC.

The rearrangement joins TRBV2 to TRBJ1-1, with D unresolved. Germline V gives CDR1 SNHLY, CDR2 FYNNEI. V lost 7 bases to trimming and J lost 3 bases, with 15 bases between them. The CDR3 has 14 amino acids. The chain's CDR3 is CASKVGHKDTEAFF. CDR3 nucleotides: TGTGCCAGCAAGGTCGGGCATAAGGACACTGAAGCTTTCTTT.

J is TRBJ2-1 and V is TRBV7-2; D unresolved. CDR3 length: 15 amino acids. Germline-derived CDR1 and CDR2 are SGHTA and FQGNSA. V was trimmed by 5 bases and J by 3 bases, leaving 14 bases between them. The CDR3 sequence: CASSPNHFSYNEQFF. The DNA of the CDR3 is TGTGCCAGCAGCCCTAACCACTTTAGCTACAATGAGCAGTTCTTC.

The chain has TRBV15 and TRBJ2-3; D gene ambiguous. The CDR3 sequence is 14 residues long. V was trimmed by 3 bases and J by 2 bases, leaving 9 bases between them. CDR1 and CDR2 (germline): LNHNV, YYDKDF (reference sequence). The CDR3 nucleotides read TGTGCCACCAGCAGCAGGCAGCTCACAGATACGCAGTATTTT. Protein sequence: CATSSRQLTDTQYF.

This chain uses TRBV27 with TRBJ2-7, with D maybe TRBD1 (6 bases). Trimming took 6 bases from V and 5 from J, leaving 23 bases between them. This CDR3 is 16 amino acids long. Germline CDR1 is MNHEY and CDR2 is SMNVEV (reference sequence). The chain's CDR3 is CASSPVVQGLRNEQYF. The DNA for the CDR3 is TGTGCCAGCAGCCCGGTGGTACAGGGATTAAGGAACGAGCAGTACTTC.